This TCR beta chain appears in the sequencing data of a study of T cells after posttransplantation cyclophosphamide. Findings and limits, study-wide: Recipient CMV seropositivity and CMV reactivation strongly tracked TRB clonality. TRB overlap between skin or GI tissue T cells and blood was limited.

Profiled with immunoSEQ multiplex PCR; TCRdb holds only in-frame clones, not every one. The table records around 50,000 clones, around 91% of them present only once. In the case of this clone: The antigen is unknown.

Germline V gene sequence: CDR1 SGHVS, CDR2 FQNEAQ. CDR3 length: 17 residues. Trimming removed 5 bases from V and 3 bases from J; junction bases left unmatched: 9. The source is a woman between 50 and 59 years old in good health and a related stem cell transplant donor. The rearrangement uses TRBV7-8 and TRBJ2-1, with 11 bases lining up with TRBD2. Sequencing input: PBMCs. CDR3 nucleotides: TGTGCCAGCAGCGCAAGAAGGACTAGCGGGCACTACAATGAGCAGTTCTTC. Translated: CASSARRTSGHYNEQFF.